These T cell receptor beta chains were read from a single sample in a study of T cell repertoires in ileal Crohn's disease. Profiled with immunoSEQ multiplex PCR; TCRdb holds only in-frame clones, not every one. The sample consists of roughly 6,000 clones, about 76% of them appearing once. The sequencing input was ileal tissue. Every receptor here comes from an adult with Crohn's disease. Both conserved end residues are part of each CDR3. D genes are given only for firm matches. Clone size is not always given. Where it is, it says once, few, many or a class for expanded clones.

>TRBJ1-2|TRBV28|TRBD1|once|15
TGTGCCAGCAGTCTAACTGTTTTGGGACAGGGGAGCTACACCTTC
CASSLTVLGQGSYTF
>TRBJ1-1|TRBV27|TRBD1|.|16
TGTACCCTGACAGGGGAGAGTTTGGGCATGAACACTGAAGCTTTCTTT
CTLTGESLGMNTEAFF
>TRBJ1-3|TRBV5-6|.|.|14
TGTGCCAGCAGCTATTGGCAGAAGAGAAACACCATATATTTT
CASSYWQKRNTIYF
>TRBJ2-1|TRBV5-1|TRBD2|medium-sized|16
TGCGCCAGCAGCCCATCCGTGGCGGGGGCCTACAATGAGCAGTTCTTC
CASSPSVAGAYNEQFF
>TRBJ2-3|TRBV5-1|TRBD2|.|18
TGCGCCAGCAGCCCTATAGGACTAGCGGGAGGGAGCACAGATACGCAGTATTTT
CASSPIGLAGGSTDTQYF
>TRBJ2-2|TRBV27|TRBD2|once|15
TGTGCCAGCAACCTAGCGGGTGCCAACACCGGGGAGCTGTTTTTT
CASNLAGANTGELFF
>TRBJ1-2|TRBV27|TRBD1|.|15
TGTGCCAGCAGTCTCTCGGGACAGGGGAACTATGGCTACACCTTC
CASSLSGQGNYGYTF
>TRBJ2-1|TRBV19|TRBD1|.|13
TGTGCCAGTCATAGCAGGGGGCATAATGAGCAGTTCTTC
CASHSRGHNEQFF
>TRBJ1-3|TRBV7-8|.|.|16
TGTGCCAGCAGCTTATTACCGCGGAACTCTGGAAACACCATATATTTT
CASSLLPRNSGNTIYF
>TRBJ1-1|TRBV9|TRBD1|.|14
TGTGCCAGCAGCGTGAAGGGGGCTAGCACTGAAGCTTTCTTT
CASSVKGASTEAFF
>TRBJ2-7|TRBV6-5|TRBD2|.|13
TGTGCCAGCACCGGAACCGGACTAGCGGCGACGGTTTTC
CASTGTGLAATVF
>TRBJ2-7|TRBV19|TRBD2|few|14
TGTGCCAGTAGTATATCCGGGAGGTCCTACGAGCAGTACTTC
CASSISGRSYEQYF
>TRBJ2-3|TRBV6-5|TRBD1|.|15
TGTGCCAGCAGTTACTCGACAGGGGACCGAGATACGCAGTATTTT
CASSYSTGDRDTQYF
>TRBJ2-7|TRBV10-2|TRBD2|.|15
TGCGCCAGCAGTGCGCAAGGACTAGCACAGGAGGAGCAGTACTTC
CASSAQGLAQEEQYF
>TRBJ2-1|TRBV9|TRBD2|.|16
TGTGCCAGCAGCGAAACTAGCGGGAGCTATGACAATGAGCAGTTCTTC
CASSETSGSYDNEQFF
>TRBJ2-5|TRBV2|TRBD2|.|18
TGTGCCAGCAGTGACGAGCTAGCGGGAGGAGCAAACCAAGAGACCCAGTACTTC
CASSDELAGGANQETQYF
>TRBJ2-5|TRBV28|.|.|15
TGTGCCAGCAGCTCCCCTTATGACGGGGGAGAGACCCAGTACTTC
CASSSPYDGGETQYF
>TRBJ2-5|TRBV10-3|.|.|13
TGTGCCATCAGTGAGTACAGGCAAGAGACCCAGTACTTC
CAISEYRQETQYF
>TRBJ2-3|TRBV19|.|.|13
TGTGCCAGTAGTGCGACGGGAGTAGATACGCAGTATTTT
CASSATGVDTQYF
>TRBJ2-1|TRBV4-2|TRBD2|.|16
TGTGCCAGCAGCCGTACGGGGACTAGCGGAAACAATGAGCAGTTCTTC
CASSRTGTSGNNEQFF
>TRBJ1-3|TRBV4-1|TRBD1|.|18
TGCGCCAGCAGCCGGAGCCCTTGGGACAGGGATCCTGGAAACACCATATATTTT
CASSRSPWDRDPGNTIYF
>TRBJ2-1|TRBV2|TRBD1|.|15
TGTGCCGGCGACCAACAGGGGGCGAGGTACAATGAGCAGTTCTTC
CAGDQQGARYNEQFF
>TRBJ2-2|TRBV4-1|.|.|15
TGCGCCAGCAGCCAAGAGGGCAGGGACACCGGGGAGCTGTTTTTT
CASSQEGRDTGELFF
>TRBJ2-1|TRBV20-1|.|.|10
TGCAGTGCTAGCAGAAATGAGCAGTTCTTC
CSASRNEQFF
>TRBJ1-6|TRBV28|.|.|13
TGTGCCAGCGGGGGCCAGGGATTTACACCCCTCCACTTT
CASGGQGFTPLHF
>TRBJ2-5|TRBV7-7|TRBD2|.|18
TGTGCCAGCAGCTTTGGACTAGCGGGAGGGCCGGTGTGGGAGACCCAGTACTTC
CASSFGLAGGPVWETQYF
>TRBJ2-7|TRBV19|TRBD1|.|15
TGTGCCAGTAGTATTACAGGGACAGGGGACCACGAGCAGTACTTC
CASSITGTGDHEQYF
>TRBJ2-1|TRBV7-9|TRBD2|.|15
TGTGCCAGCAGCTCAAGGACTAGCGGAAACAATGAGCAGTTCTTC
CASSSRTSGNNEQFF
>TRBJ2-3|TRBV10-1|TRBD2|.|16
TGCGCCAGCAGTGAGGGTCTAGCGGGAGGCGCAGATACGCAGTATTTT
CASSEGLAGGADTQYF
>TRBJ2-5|TRBV6-6|.|.|14
TGTGCCAGCAGTTACTCGAACAGGGAGGAGACCCAGTACTTC
CASSYSNREETQYF
>TRBJ2-5|TRBV19|TRBD1|.|15
TGTGCCACCGCCGGGACAGGGTATAAGGGGGAGACCCAGTACTTC
CATAGTGYKGETQYF
>TRBJ2-4|TRBV11-2|TRBD1|.|14
TGTGCCAGCAGCTCTATCCGAGGGACAGGGTCGGTATACTTC
CASSSIRGTGSVYF
>TRBJ2-3|TRBV9|.|.|12
TGTGCCAGCAGCGTTAGTGACGGGGCGCAGTATTTT
CASSVSDGAQYF
>TRBJ1-1|TRBV7-2|.|.|13
TGTGCCAGCAGCCTAATGCGCGGCAGGGGAGCTTTCTTT
CASSLMRGRGAFF
>TRBJ1-1|TRBV7-2|.|.|16
TGTGCCAGCAGCCGACCGGCCCCGGGCGGGGACACTGAAGCTTTCTTT
CASSRPAPGGDTEAFF
>TRBJ2-1|TRBV30|.|.|12
TGTGCCTTGCTCGGGACTCACAATGAGCAGTTCTTC
CALLGTHNEQFF
>TRBJ1-2|TRBV5-6|.|once|14
TGTGCCAGCAGTCGACCCGACAGTGGCTATGGCTACACCTTC
CASSRPDSGYGYTF
>TRBJ2-5|TRBV6-5|TRBD1|.|13
TGTGCCAGCAGTGGACAGGGAAGAGAGACCCAGTACTTC
CASSGQGRETQYF
>TRBJ2-1|TRBV9|.|.|16
TGTGCCAGCAGCGTAGGGAGAGTGCGCCAAAACAATGAGCAGTTCTTC
CASSVGRVRQNNEQFF
>TRBJ1-5|TRBV6-1|TRBD1|.|15
TGTGCCAGCAGGAGGACAGGGGACGGCAATCAGCCCCAGCATTTT
CASRRTGDGNQPQHF
>TRBJ1-2|TRBV29-1|TRBD1|.|12
TGCAGCGGGGGGACAGAGGGTTATGGCTACACCTTC
CSGGTEGYGYTF
>TRBJ2-1|TRBV6-5|TRBD2|.|13
TGTGCCAGCAGTTACCGGGAGGGCAATGAGCAGTTCTTC
CASSYREGNEQFF
>TRBJ2-3|TRBV6-5|.|.|14
TGTGCCAGCAGCCCAGACATGCAGGATAATACGCAGTATTTT
CASSPDMQDNTQYF
>TRBJ2-2|TRBV5-1|TRBD2|.|16
TGCGCCAGCAGCAGACTAGCGGGAGGGTTGGCCGGGGAGCTGTTTTTT
CASSRLAGGLAGELFF
>TRBJ2-4|TRBV6-5|.|.|15
TGTGCCACCGCCGAAGGGGGGGGAGCCAAAAACATTCAGTACTTC
CATAEGGGAKNIQYF
>TRBJ2-1|TRBV19|TRBD1|.|14
TGTGCCACCGACCTGACAGGGGCGGCCAATGAGCAGTTCTTC
CATDLTGAANEQFF
>TRBJ2-2|TRBV5-1|.|.|15
TGCGCCAGCAGCTTTGGGCCTGGGCGGGGCCGGGAGCTGTTTTTT
CASSFGPGRGRELFF
>TRBJ1-1|TRBV19|.|.|16
TGTGCCAGTAGTATAGATCCAGGTAACATGAACACTGAAGCTTTCTTT
CASSIDPGNMNTEAFF